This T cell receptor (beta chain) comes out of a study of T cell responses to AZD1222 COVID-19 vaccine. Study information: Pooled samples include second doses given at about 4 or 12 weeks.

Clones were read by immunoSEQ multiplex PCR, and TCRdb kept only the in-frame ones, dropping some. Of 120,000 or so clones in the sample, roughly 86% are singletons; the top ten hold about 9.4%. Study-level findings and limits: The sample set comprised mostly white British donors with more females, and clonal diversity was possibly underestimated.

As regards this clone: As yet, its antigen is unknown.

Germline CDR1 and CDR2: SGHVS and FQNEAQ. The CDR3 runs to 13 residues. V lost 5 bases, J lost 1 base, and 8 bases lay in between. Material: peripheral blood, obtained on day 0 of AZD1222 vaccination. The chain uses TRBV7-8 and TRBJ1-1; the D is unclear. The source of this sequence is an adult in good health. The CDR3 coding sequence is TGTGCCAGCAGCATACGAGGGAACACTGAAGCTTTCTTT. This translates into CASSIRGNTEAFF.